This T cell receptor (beta chain) derives from a study of CD8 T cells in Susac syndrome. Trimming left V 10 bases short and J 1 base short, with 10 bases between. The length of the CDR3 is 12 residues. The germline V gene encodes CDR1 MNHEY and CDR2 SMNVEV (reference sequence). Random-hexamer reverse transcription was applied to about 0.45 to 1 ug RNA. The method of amplification for TCR beta CDR3 was immunoSEQ multiplex PCR, covering 54 Vbeta and 13 Jbeta. TCRdb independently ran MiXCR on the immunoSEQ multiplex PCR reads; one entry per CDR3 protein. The sample lists about 130,000 distinct CDR3 sequences, approximately 94% seen once, with around 0.12% in the top ten.

Sequenced input: CD4+ T cells from PBMCs. The chain is built from TRBV27 and TRBJ2-5, with no clear D. This TCR was recovered from a human donor with multiple sclerosis. The CDR3 loop reads CATSGPQETQYF. The CDR3 DNA sequence: TGTGCCACCTCGGGCCCCCAAGAGACCCAGTACTTC.